This T cell receptor (beta chain) derives from a study of beta chain features in type 1 diabetes. Study-level information: All of the samples together had 85 million to 140 million sorted cells examined.

Every donor had blood drawn once into heparin, around 100 mL on average. Turning to this clone: Antigen: not known.

The study's findings and limits: VDJ junctions in type 1 diabetes patients carried more deletions and fewer insertions.

All of the isolated RNA was reverse transcribed, so expressed TCRB transcripts were sequenced. Reads from naive, central memory and regulatory T cell samples averaged roughly 3.6 million. Produced via immunoSEQ multiplex PCR; TCRdb's table is partial and in-frame only. The sample has around 430,000 clones, 30% seen once; the top ten hold 0.05% to 0.065%. The V end was cut by 2 bases, the J end by 2 bases, with 12 bases between. The germline V gene has CDR1 SGHDT and CDR2 YYEEEE. CDR3 size: 15 residues. This sequence originates from a man younger than 30 in good health. Material for sequencing was naive CD4+ T cells from blood. J is TRBJ2-3 and V is TRBV5-6; D gene uncertain. CDR3 nucleotide sequence: TGTGCCAGCAGCTTAAAACTGTGGTCCACAGATACGCAGTATTTT. This translates into CASSLKLWSTDTQYF.